This T cell receptor (beta chain) was obtained from a study of T cell changes during pregnancy in multiple sclerosis (dated by TCRdb to the late 2010s). In terms of the full investigation: The study looked at changes in the T cell repertoire across pregnancy in women with multiple sclerosis.

Libraries came from the immunoSEQ multiplex PCR assay. Entries here come from immuneACCESS through TCRdb and include only in-frame sequences with V and J called. Some clones fail to appear in such tables; in the studies checked, an unresolved V gene covers under half of the shortfall, and the cause of the remainder is unknown. The sample table lists more than 55,000 clones, roughly 94% of them with a count of one. Less than 4% of the sample lies in the top ten. The germline V gene (reference sequence) provides CDR1 SGHNT and CDR2 YYREEE. Measured from the cysteine to the phenylalanine, the CDR3 is 15 residues long. Only the CDR3 part of the read is kept: 45 bases, read in frame from the first base. V loses 1 base of germline sequence and J loses 0 bases, and the interval between the two ends is 9 bases. The sample holds one count of this clone. Its antigen specificity is not known. No much larger clone is present one base from it, and per-base qualities are unavailable.

The clonotype was recovered from a female donor with multiple sclerosis, enrolled in a pregnancy study. Material: CD8+ T cells from peripheral blood mononuclear cells, obtained in the third trimester of pregnancy. The rearrangement combines TRBV5-4 with TRBJ2-3, with a weak D call of TRBD2 (6 bases match). The CDR3 reads CASSLTSSSTDTQYF. The DNA is TGTGCCAGCAGCTTGACTAGCTCTAGCACAGATACGCAGTATTTT.